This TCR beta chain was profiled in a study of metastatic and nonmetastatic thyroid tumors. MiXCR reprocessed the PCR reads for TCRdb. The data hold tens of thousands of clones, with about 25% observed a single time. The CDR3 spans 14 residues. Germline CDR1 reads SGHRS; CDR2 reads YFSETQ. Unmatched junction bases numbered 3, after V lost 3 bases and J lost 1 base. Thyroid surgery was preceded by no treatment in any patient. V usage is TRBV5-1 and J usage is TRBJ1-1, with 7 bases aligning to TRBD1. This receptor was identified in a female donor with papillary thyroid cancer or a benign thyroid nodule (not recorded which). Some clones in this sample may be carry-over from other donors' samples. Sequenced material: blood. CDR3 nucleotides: TGCGCCAGCAGCTGGAGACAGGGGAACACTGAAGCTTTCTTT. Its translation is CASSWRQGNTEAFF.